Below are 4 T cell receptor beta chains sequenced from a single sample in a study of blood T cells in healthy people across ages. Then a second PCR, running roughly 7 to 11 cycles, was carried out with a sample-barcoded 5' primer and a J-beta primer mix. TCRdb itself ran the 5' RACE reads through MiXCR, one entry per CDR3 protein. Of hundreds of thousands of distinct CDR3 sequences in the sample, under 25% were seen once. What was sequenced was blood. Every receptor here comes from a man in his 70s in good health.

As concerns this clonotype: A read error may produce the germline difference seen at one junction end. The chain recombines TRBV24-1 with TRBJ2-5, with D maybe TRBD2 (6 bases). Germline CDR1 is KGHDR and CDR2 is SFDVKD. The CDR3 totals 15 residues. In DNA, the CDR3 is TGTGCCTCCAGTGATTTGACGGCAGGGAGGGAGACCCAGTACTTC. Protein product: CASSDLTAGRETQYF.

The V gene is TRBV18, the J gene TRBJ1-4; TRBD1 matches at 7 bases. CDR1 is KGHSH and CDR2 is LQKENI in the germline V gene. V shed 2 bases, J shed 5 bases, and the junction held 11 bases outside the gene matches. The CDR3 is 17 amino acids. CDR3 nucleotide sequence: TGTGCCAGCTCACCAGCTCGAACGACAGGGAGGAATGAAAAACTGTTTTTT. Its translation is CASSPARTTGRNEKLFF.

The V and J genes are TRBV10-3 and TRBJ1-5; no firm D call. The CDR3 runs 14 residues. V was cut by 3 bases and J by 5 bases, with 11 bases left in between. Germline CDR1 reads ENHRY; CDR2 reads SYGVKD. The CDR3 reads CAISEDGNYQPQHF. CDR3 coding DNA: TGTGCCATCAGTGAAGACGGAAATTATCAGCCCCAGCATTTT.

The chain combines TRBV18 with TRBJ2-5; 9 positions agree with TRBD2. The assigned J gene may be wrong: the sequence end matches TRBJ2-7 better. There are 15 residues in the CDR3. Germline V lookup: CDR1 KGHSH, CDR2 LQKENI. This CDR3 reads CASSPSAGGVYEQYF. CDR3 nucleotides: TGTGCCAGCTCACCATCAGCGGGAGGAGTCTACGAGCAGTACTTC.